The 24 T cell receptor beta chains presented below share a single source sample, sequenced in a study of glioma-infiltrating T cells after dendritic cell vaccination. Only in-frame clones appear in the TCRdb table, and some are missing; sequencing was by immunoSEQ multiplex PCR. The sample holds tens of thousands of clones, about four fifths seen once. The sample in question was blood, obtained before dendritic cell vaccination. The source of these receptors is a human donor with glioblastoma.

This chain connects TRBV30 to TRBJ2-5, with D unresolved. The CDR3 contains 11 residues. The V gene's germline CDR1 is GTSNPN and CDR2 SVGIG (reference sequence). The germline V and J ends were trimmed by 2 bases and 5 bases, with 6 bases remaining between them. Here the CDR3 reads CAWSSEETQYF. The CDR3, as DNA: TGTGCCTGGAGTTCCGAGGAGACCCAGTACTTC.

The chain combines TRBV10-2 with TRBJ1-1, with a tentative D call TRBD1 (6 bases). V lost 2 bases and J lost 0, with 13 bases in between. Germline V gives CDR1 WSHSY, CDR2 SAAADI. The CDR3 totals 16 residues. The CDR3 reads CASSEGQRNMNTEAFF. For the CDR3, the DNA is TGCGCCAGCAGTGAGGGACAGCGTAATATGAACACTGAAGCTTTCTTT.

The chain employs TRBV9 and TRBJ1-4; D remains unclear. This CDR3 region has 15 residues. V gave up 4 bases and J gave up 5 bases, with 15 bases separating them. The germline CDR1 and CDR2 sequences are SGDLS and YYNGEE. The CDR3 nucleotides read TGTGCCAGCAGCCTTCACCCCCGCGGGAATGAAAAACTGTTTTTT. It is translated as CASSLHPRGNEKLFF.

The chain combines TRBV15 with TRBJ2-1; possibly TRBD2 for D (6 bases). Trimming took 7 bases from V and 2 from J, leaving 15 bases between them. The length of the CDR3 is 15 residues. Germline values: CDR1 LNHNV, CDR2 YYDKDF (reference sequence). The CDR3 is CATTGGVKTYNEQFF. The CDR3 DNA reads TGTGCCACCACAGGCGGGGTCAAAACCTACAATGAGCAGTTCTTC.

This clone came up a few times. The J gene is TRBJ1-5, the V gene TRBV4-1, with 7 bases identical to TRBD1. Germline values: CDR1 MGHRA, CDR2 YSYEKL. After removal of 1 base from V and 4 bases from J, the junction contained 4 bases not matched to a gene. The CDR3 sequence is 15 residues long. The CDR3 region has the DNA TGCGCCAGCAGCCAAGCAGGGGGACAAAATCAGCCCCAGCATTTT. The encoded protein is CASSQAGGQNQPQHF.

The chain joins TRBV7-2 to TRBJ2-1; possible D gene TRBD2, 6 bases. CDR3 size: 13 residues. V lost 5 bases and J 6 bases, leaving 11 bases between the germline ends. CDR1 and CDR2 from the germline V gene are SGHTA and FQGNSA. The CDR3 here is CASSPEGGNEQFF. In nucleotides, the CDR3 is TGTGCCAGCAGCCCTGAGGGAGGCAATGAGCAGTTCTTC.

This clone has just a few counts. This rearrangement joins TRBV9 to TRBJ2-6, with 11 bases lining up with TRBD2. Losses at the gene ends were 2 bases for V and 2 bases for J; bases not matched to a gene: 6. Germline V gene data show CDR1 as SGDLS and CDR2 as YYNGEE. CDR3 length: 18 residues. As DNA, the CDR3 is TGTGCCAGCAGCGTCGACCGACTAGCGGGAACTGGGGCCAACGTCCTGACTTTC. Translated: CASSVDRLAGTGANVLTF.

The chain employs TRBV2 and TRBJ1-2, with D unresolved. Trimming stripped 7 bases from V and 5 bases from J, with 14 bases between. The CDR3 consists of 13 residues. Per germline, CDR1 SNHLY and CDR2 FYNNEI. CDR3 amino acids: CASTLRGWYGYTF. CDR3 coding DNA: TGTGCCAGCACCTTGCGAGGGTGGTATGGCTACACCTTC.

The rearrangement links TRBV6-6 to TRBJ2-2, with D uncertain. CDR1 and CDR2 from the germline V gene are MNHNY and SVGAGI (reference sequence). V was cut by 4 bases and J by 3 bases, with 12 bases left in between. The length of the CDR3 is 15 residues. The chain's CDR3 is CASSSVQAYTGELFF. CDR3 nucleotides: TGTGCCAGCAGTTCGGTTCAGGCGTACACCGGGGAGCTGTTTTTT.

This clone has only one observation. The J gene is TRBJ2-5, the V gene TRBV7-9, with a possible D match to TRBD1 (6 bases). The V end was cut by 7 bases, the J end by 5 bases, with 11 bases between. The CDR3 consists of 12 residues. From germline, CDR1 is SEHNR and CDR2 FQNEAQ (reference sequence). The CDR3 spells CASTGQWETQYF. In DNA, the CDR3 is TGTGCCAGCACTGGACAGTGGGAGACCCAGTACTTC.

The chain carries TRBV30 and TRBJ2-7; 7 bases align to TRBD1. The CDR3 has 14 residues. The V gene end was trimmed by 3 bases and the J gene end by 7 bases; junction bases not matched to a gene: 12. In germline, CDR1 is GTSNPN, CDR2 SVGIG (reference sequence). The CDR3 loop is CAWRGRQGRGEQYF. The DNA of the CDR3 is TGTGCCTGGAGGGGAAGACAGGGTCGCGGGGAGCAGTACTTC.

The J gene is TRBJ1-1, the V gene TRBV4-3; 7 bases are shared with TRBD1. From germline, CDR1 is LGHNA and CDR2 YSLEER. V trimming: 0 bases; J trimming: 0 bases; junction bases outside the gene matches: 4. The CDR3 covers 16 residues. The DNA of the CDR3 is TGCGCCAGCAGCCAAGAATGGGGGACAGTGAACACTGAAGCTTTCTTT. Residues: CASSQEWGTVNTEAFF.

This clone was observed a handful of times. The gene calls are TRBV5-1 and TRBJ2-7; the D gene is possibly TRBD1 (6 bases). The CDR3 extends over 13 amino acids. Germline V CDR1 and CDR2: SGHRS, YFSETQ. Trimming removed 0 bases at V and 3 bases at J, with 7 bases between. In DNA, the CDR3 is TGCGCCAGCAGCTTGGACAGGGTCTACGAGCAGTACTTC. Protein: CASSLDRVYEQYF.

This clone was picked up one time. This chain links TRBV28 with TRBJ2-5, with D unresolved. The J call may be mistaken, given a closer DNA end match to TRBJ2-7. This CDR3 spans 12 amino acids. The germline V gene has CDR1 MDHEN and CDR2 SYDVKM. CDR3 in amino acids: CASSNPAYEQYF. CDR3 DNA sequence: TGTGCCAGCAGTAACCCCGCCTACGAGCAGTACTTC.

Here the CDR3 reads CASSVGGSGRFDEQFF. In nucleotides, the CDR3 is TGTGCCAGCAGCGTAGGTGGTAGCGGGAGGTTCGATGAGCAGTTCTTC. The rearrangement uses TRBV9 and TRBJ2-1; the match to TRBD2 covers 10 bases. V dropped 0 bases and J dropped 8; count of bases not matched to a gene: 8. The CDR3 has 16 amino acids. Germline CDR1 is SGDLS and CDR2 is YYNGEE.

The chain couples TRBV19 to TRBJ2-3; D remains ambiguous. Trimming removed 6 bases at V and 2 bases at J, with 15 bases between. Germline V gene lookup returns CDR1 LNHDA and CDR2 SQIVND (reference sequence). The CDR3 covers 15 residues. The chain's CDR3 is CASSFSKPYTDTQYF. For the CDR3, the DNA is TGTGCCAGTAGCTTCTCGAAGCCGTACACAGATACGCAGTATTTT.

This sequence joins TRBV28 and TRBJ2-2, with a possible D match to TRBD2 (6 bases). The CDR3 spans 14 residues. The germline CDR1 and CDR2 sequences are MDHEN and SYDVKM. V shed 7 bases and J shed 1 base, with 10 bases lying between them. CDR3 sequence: CASTGGENTGELFF. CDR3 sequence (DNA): TGTGCCAGCACAGGAGGGGAGAACACCGGGGAGCTGTTTTTT.

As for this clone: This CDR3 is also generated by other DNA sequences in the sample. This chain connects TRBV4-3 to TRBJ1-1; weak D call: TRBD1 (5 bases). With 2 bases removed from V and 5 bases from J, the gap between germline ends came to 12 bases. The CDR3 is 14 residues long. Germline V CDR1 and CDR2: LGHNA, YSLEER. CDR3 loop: CASSQWGDGTEAFF. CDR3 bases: TGCGCCAGCAGCCAATGGGGGGATGGGACTGAAGCTTTCTTT.

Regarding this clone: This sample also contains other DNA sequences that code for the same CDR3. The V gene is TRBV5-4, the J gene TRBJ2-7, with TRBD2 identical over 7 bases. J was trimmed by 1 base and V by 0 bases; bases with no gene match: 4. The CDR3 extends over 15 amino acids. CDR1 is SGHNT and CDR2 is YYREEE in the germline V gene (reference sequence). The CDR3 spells CASSLGGGSSYEQYF. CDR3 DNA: TGTGCCAGCAGCTTGGGGGGCGGGAGTTCCTACGAGCAGTACTTC.

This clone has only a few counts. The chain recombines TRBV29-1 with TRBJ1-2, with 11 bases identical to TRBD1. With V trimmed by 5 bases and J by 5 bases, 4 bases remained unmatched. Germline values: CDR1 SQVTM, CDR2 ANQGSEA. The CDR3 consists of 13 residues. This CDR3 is CSVPGQGVYGYTF. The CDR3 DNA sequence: TGCAGCGTTCCGGGACAGGGGGTTTATGGCTACACCTTC.

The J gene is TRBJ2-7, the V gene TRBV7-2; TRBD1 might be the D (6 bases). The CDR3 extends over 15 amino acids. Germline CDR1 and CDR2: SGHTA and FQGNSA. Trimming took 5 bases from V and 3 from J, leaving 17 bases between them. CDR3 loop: CASSQTGTQVYEQYF. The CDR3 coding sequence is TGTGCCAGCAGCCAGACCGGGACACAGGTCTACGAGCAGTACTTC.

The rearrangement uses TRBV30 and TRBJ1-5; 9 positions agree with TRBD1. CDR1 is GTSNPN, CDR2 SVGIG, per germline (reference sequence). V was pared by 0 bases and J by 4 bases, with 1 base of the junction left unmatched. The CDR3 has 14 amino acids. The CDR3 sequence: CAWSVGTGNQPQHF. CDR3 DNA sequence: TGTGCCTGGAGTGTGGGGACAGGGAATCAGCCCCAGCATTTT. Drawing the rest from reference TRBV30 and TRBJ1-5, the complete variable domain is SQTIHQWPATLVQPVGSPLSLECTVEGTSNPNLYWYRQAAGRGLQLLFYSVGIGQISSEVPQNLSASRPQDRQFILSSKKLLLSDSGFYLCAWSVGTGNQPQHFGDGTRLSIL.

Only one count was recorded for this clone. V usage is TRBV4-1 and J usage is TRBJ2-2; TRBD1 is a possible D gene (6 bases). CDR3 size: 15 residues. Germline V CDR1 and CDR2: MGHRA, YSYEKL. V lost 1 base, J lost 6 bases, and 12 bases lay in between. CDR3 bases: TGCGCCAGCAGCCAAGGGGGACAAGGTGCCGGGGAGCTGTTTTTT. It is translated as CASSQGGQGAGELFF.

CDR3 coding DNA: TGCGCCAGCAGCTTCGTGGGACAGTTGGGCCAAGAGACCCAGTACTTC. Translation: CASSFVGQLGQETQYF. The rearrangement uses TRBV5-1 and TRBJ2-5; 7 bases fit TRBD1. The V segment lost 2 bases and the J segment 1 base; nucleotides outside the gene matches: 8. Germline CDR1 is SGHRS and CDR2 is YFSETQ. The CDR3 spans 16 residues.